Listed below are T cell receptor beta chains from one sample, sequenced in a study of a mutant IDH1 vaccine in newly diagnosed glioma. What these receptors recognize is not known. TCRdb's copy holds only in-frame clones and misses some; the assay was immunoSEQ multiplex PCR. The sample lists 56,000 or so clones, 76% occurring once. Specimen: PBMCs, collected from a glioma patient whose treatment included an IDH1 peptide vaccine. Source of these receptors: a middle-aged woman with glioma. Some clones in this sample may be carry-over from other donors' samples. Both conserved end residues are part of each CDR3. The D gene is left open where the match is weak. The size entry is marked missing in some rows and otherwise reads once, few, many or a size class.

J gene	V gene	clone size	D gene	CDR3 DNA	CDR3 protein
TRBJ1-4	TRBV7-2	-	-	TGTGCCAGCAGCCCCGGCGGGGGGCGCGGTGAAAAACTGTTTTTT	CASSPGGGRGEKLFF
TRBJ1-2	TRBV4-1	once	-	TGCGCCAGCAGCCCCCCGGGAACAGGGCTACGCTATGGCTACACCTTC	CASSPPGTGLRYGYTF
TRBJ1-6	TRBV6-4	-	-	TGTGCCAGCAGTTTGGGGGGGGCCAATTCACCCCTCCACTTT	CASSLGGANSPLHF
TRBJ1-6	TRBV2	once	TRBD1	TGTGCCAGCAGCGCTGGGACAGCGGCTTCACCCCTCCGCTTT	CASSAGTAASPLRF
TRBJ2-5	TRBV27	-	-	TGTGCCAGCAGACAAAGAGAAGAGACCCAGTACTTC	CASRQREETQYF
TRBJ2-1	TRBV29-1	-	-	TGCAGCATAGCCCACAATGAGCAGTTCTTC	CSIAHNEQFF
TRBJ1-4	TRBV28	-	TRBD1	TGTGCCAGCAGTCGACCACAGGGGGCGGAGAGAAAACTGTTTTTT	CASSRPQGAERKLFF
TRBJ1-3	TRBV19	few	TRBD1	TGTGCCACGAGCGGGACAGCTGGAAACACCATATATTTT	CATSGTAGNTIYF
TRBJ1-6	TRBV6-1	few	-	TGTGCCAGCAGTCGGGCAGGGGATAATTCACCCCTCCACTTT	CASSRAGDNSPLHF
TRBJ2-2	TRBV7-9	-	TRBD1	TGTGCCAGCAGCCCTAGAGGGGGACAGGGGGCCTCCGGGGAGCTGTTTTTT	CASSPRGGQGASGELFF
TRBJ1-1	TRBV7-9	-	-	TGTGCCAGCAGCTTTGGACGGAACACTGAAGCTTTCTTT	CASSFGRNTEAFF
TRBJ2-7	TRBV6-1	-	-	TGTGCCAGCAGTGACCCAGAACCCTACGAGCAGTACTTC	CASSDPEPYEQYF
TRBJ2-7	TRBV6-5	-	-	TGTGCCAGCAGTCGGACAGCAAACGAGCAGTACTTC	CASSRTANEQYF
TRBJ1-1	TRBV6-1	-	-	TGTGCCAGCAGTGAAACGCTAGGGGTAACTGAAGCTTTCTTT	CASSETLGVTEAFF
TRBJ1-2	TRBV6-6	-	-	TGTGCCAGCAGTTACCCGGAGGGCGGCTACACCTTC	CASSYPEGGYTF
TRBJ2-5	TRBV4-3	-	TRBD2	TGCGCCAGCAGCCAAGTGGGGGGGGAGACCCAGTACTTC	CASSQVGGETQYF
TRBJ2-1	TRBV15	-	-	TGTGCCACCAGCAGAGATAGAAGGGGCTATGAGCAGTTCTTC	CATSRDRRGYEQFF
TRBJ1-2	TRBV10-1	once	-	TGCGCCAGCAGTGAGTCGCGGGTAGACGGCTACACCTTC	CASSESRVDGYTF
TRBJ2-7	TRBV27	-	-	TGTGCCAGCAGCCCGAGCTCCTACGAGCAGTACTTC	CASSPSSYEQYF
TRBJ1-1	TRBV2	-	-	TGTGCCAGCAGTGATGGGGGCGTGAACACTGAAGCTTTCTTT	CASSDGGVNTEAFF
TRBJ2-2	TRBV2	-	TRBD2	TGTGCCAGCATGCGGGGGTGGACCGGGGAGCTGTTTTTT	CASMRGWTGELFF
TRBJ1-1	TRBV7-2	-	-	TGTGCCAGCAGCTTACTTTCGGGGGGCGGCCTTGGCACTGAAGCTTTCTTT	CASSLLSGGGLGTEAFF
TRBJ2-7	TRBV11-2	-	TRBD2	TGTGCCAGCAGCTTGGGGACTAGCGGATCCTACGAGCAGTACTTC	CASSLGTSGSYEQYF
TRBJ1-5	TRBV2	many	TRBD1	TGTGCCAGCAGAGACAGGGGGCTAGAGCAGCCCCAGCATTTT	CASRDRGLEQPQHF
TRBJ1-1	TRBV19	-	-	TGTGCCAGTAGTATTGGCCCGCGAGAGGCCTTCTTT	CASSIGPREAFF
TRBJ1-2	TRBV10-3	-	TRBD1	TGTGCCATCAGGGACAGGGGAGATGGCTACACCTTC	CAIRDRGDGYTF